The sequence of this T cell receptor (beta chain) was determined in a study of blood T cell repertoires in COVID-19. Study at large: The origin of the acute and convalescent COVID-19 samples was the United States, Italy and Spain.

As originally analysed: Scientists estimated how many nucleated cells there were by amplifying reference gene primers. TCRdb keeps only in-frame clones here, not all; method: immunoSEQ multiplex PCR. That table supplies the V and J calls and clone size; D and trimming were determined from the DNA. The profile shows 65,000 to 80,000 clones, about nine tenths of them singletons. V gave up 4 bases and J gave up 0 bases, with 11 bases separating them. The CDR3 sequence is 16 residues long. Germline CDR1 reads SGHRS; CDR2 reads YFSETQ. The chain recombines TRBV5-1 with TRBJ1-6; the D is unclear. This TCR came from a man between 25 and 39 years old with acute or convalescent COVID-19. Sequenced: peripheral blood. CDR3 sequence: CASSPDSSSYNSPLHF. The CDR3 DNA is TGCGCCAGCAGCCCCGACTCAAGCTCCTATAATTCACCCCTCCACTTT.